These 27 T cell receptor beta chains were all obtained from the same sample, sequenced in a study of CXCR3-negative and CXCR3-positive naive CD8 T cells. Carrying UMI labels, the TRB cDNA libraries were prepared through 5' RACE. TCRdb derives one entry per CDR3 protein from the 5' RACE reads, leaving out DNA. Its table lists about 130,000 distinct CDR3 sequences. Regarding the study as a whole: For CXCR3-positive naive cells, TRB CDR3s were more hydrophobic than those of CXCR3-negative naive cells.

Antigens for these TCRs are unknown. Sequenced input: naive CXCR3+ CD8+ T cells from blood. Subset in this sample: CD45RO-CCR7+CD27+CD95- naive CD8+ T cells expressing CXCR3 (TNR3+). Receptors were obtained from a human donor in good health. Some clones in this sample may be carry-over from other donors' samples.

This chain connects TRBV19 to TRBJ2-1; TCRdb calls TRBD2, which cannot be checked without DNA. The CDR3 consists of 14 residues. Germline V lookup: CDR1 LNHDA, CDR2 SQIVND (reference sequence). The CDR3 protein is CASSIGGPNNEQFF.

The CDR3 is CASSRLTGGGRTEAFF. The V and J genes are TRBV7-9 and TRBJ1-1; the TCRdb call, TRBD1, lacks DNA for checking. The CDR3 has 16 amino acids. Germline lookup yields CDR1 SEHNR and CDR2 FQNEAQ (reference sequence).

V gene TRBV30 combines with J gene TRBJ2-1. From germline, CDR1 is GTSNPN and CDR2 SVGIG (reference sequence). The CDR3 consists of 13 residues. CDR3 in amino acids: CAWSRSSCNEQFF.

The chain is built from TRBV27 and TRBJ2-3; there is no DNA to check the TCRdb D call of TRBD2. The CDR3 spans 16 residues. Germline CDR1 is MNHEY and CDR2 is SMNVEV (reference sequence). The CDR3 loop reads CASSLSSGGPTDTQYF.

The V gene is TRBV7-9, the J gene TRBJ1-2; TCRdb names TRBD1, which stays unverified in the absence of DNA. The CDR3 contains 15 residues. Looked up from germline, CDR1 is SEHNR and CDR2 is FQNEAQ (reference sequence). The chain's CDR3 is CASSFPTGGILSYTF.

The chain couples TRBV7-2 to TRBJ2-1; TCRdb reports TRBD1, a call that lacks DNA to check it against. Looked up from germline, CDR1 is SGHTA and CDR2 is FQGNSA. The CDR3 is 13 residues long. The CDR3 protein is CATTSGGPHEQFF.

The CDR3 reads CAIMGHLSYEQYF. The rearrangement links TRBV10-3 to TRBJ2-7; TCRdb proposes TRBD1, but this gene call is untestable without DNA. The CDR3 contains 13 residues. The germline V gene has CDR1 ENHRY and CDR2 SYGVKD.

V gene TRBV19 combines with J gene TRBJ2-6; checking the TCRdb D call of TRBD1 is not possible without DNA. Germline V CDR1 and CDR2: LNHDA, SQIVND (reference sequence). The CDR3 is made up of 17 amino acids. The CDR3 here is CASSLTGIYSGANVLTF.

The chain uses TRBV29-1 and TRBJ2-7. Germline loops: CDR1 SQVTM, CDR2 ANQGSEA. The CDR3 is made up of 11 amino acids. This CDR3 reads CSARKDYEQYF.

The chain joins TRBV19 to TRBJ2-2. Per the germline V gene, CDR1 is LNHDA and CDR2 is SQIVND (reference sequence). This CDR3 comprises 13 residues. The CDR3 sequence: CASTQTVTGELFF. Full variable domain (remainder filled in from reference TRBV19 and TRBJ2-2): DGGITQSPKYLFRKEGQNVTLSCEQNLNHDAMYWYRQDPGQGLRLIYYSQIVNDFQKGDIAEGYSVSREKKESFPLTVTSAQKNPTAFYLCASTQTVTGELFFGEGSRLTVL.

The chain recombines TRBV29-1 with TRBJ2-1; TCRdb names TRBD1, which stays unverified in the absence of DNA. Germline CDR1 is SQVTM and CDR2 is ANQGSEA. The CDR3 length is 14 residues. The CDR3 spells CSVETEGAYNEQFF.

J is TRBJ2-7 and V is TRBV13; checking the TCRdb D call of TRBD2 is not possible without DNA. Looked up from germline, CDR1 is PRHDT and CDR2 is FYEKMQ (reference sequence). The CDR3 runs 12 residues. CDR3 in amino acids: CASSLLAGEQYF.

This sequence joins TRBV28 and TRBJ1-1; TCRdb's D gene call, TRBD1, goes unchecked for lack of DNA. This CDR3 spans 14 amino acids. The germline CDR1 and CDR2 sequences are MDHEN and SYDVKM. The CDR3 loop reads CASTVGISNTEDFF. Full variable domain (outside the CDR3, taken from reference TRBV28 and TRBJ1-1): DVKVTQSSRYLVKRTGEKVFLECVQDMDHENMFWYRQDPGLGLRLIYFSYDVKMKEKGDIPEGYSVSREKKERFSLILESASTNQTSMYLCASTVGISNTEDFFGQGTRLTVV.

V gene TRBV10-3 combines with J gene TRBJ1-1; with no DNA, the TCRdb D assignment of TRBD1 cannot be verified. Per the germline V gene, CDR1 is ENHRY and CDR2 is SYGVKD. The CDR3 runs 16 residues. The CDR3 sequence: CAISEPGGQPNTEAFF.

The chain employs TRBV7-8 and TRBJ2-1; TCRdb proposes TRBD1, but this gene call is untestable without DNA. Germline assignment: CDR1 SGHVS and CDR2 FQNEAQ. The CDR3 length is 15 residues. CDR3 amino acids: CASSDGQGVYNEQFF.

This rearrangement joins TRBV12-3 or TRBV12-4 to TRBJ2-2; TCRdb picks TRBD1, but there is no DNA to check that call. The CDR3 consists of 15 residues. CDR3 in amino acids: CASSPLGGYTGELFF.

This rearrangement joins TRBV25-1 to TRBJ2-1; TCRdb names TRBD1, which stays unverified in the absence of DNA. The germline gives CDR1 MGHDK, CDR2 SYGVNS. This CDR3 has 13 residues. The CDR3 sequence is CASSKRAGDEQFF.

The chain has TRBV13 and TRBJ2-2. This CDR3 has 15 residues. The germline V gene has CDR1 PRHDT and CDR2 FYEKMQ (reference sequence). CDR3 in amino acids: CASSIGTGNTGELFF.

CDR3 region: CASSLVWPAESDEQYF. The rearrangement uses TRBV7-9 and TRBJ2-7; TCRdb selects TRBD2, and the lack of DNA leaves this call unchecked. CDR3 size: 16 residues. Per germline, CDR1 SEHNR and CDR2 FQNEAQ (reference sequence). Drawing the rest from reference TRBV7-9 and TRBJ2-7, the complete variable domain is DTGVSQNPRHKITKRGQNVTFRCDPISEHNRLYWYRQTLGQGPEFLTYFQNEAQLEKSRLLSDRFSAERPKGSFSTLEIQRTEQGDSAMYLCASSLVWPAESDEQYFGPGTRLTVT.

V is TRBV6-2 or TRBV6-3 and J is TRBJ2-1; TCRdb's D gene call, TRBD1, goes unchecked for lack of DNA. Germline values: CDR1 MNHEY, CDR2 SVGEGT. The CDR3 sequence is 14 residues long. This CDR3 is CASSPTTGLNEQFF.

CDR3 residues: CSVDTLGQGPQETQYF. The rearrangement links TRBV29-1 to TRBJ2-5; TCRdb's D gene call, TRBD1, goes unchecked for lack of DNA. Germline V gene data show CDR1 as SQVTM and CDR2 as ANQGSEA. The CDR3 spans 16 residues.

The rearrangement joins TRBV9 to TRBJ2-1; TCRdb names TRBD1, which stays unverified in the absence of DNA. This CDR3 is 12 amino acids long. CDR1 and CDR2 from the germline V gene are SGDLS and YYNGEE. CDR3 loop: CASSEAGQGPFF.

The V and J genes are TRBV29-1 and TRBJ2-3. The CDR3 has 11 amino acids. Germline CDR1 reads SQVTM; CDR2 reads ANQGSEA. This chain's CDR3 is CSGLATDTQYF.

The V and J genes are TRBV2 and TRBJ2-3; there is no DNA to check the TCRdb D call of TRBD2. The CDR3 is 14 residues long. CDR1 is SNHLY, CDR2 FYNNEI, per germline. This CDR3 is CASSEWEGADTQYF.

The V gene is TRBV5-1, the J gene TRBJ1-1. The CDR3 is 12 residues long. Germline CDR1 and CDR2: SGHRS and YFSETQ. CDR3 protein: CASSLDREEAFF.

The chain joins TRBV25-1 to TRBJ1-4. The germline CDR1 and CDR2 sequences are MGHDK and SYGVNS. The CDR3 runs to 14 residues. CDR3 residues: CASTGRDWSEKLFF.

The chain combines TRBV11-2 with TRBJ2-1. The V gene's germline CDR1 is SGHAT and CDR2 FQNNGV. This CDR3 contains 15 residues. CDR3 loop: CASSLFGSSYNEQFF.